Presented here are 25 T cell receptor beta chains from one specimen sequenced in a study of cytomegalovirus exposure and HLA in healthy donors. Sequencing used immunoSEQ multiplex PCR; TCRdb keeps in-frame clones, though not all of them. The profile shows approximately 170,000 clones, 91% of them singletons. The sequenced sample consisted of PBMCs. These receptors all come from a young woman in good health and CMV-seropositive.

This clone was seen once. This chain uses TRBV7-9 with TRBJ1-2, with D possibly being TRBD1 (5 bases). This CDR3 contains 13 residues. With 2 bases removed from V and 5 bases from J, the gap between germline ends came to 9 bases. Germline CDR1 SEHNR, CDR2 FQNEAQ (reference sequence). CDR3 bases: TGTGCCAGCAGCTTAAGGGCAGGGTATGGCTACACCTTC. Amino acids: CASSLRAGYGYTF.

The chain links TRBV7-2 to TRBJ1-1, with D unclear. The length of the CDR3 is 14 residues. V was trimmed by 2 bases and J by 6 bases, leaving 13 bases between them. Germline assignment: CDR1 SGHTA and CDR2 FQGNSA. The CDR3 bases are TGTGCCAGCAGCTTATTAGAGAGGCGGGCTGAAGCTTTCTTT. Its protein product is CASSLLERRAEAFF.

J is TRBJ1-3 and V is TRBV18; 9 nucleotides line up with TRBD1. The CDR3 loop spans 15 amino acids. J was trimmed by 3 bases and V by 6 bases; bases with no gene match: 6. Germline values: CDR1 KGHSH, CDR2 LQKENI. The CDR3 protein is CASSEGQGGGNTIYF. DNA for the CDR3: TGTGCCAGCTCCGAGGGACAGGGAGGTGGAAACACCATATATTTT.

The rearrangement uses TRBV5-4 and TRBJ2-7; 8 bases align to TRBD1. Germline trimming cut 0 bases from V and 5 bases from J; bases unmatched to any gene: 7. The CDR3 has 15 residues. The germline CDR1 and CDR2 sequences are SGHNT and YYREEE (reference sequence). The CDR3 reads CASSLERDRGHEQYF. The DNA for the CDR3 is TGTGCCAGCAGCTTGGAACGCGACAGGGGCCACGAGCAGTACTTC. Full variable domain (rest looked up from reference TRBV5-4 and TRBJ2-7): ETGVTQSPTHLIKTRGQQVTLRCSSQSGHNTVSWYQQALGQGPQFIFQYYREEENGRGNFPPRFSGLQFPNYSSELNVNALELDDSALYLCASSLERDRGHEQYFGPGTRLTVT.

This chain joins TRBV27 and TRBJ2-6; D is perhaps TRBD1 (6 bases). Germline assignment: CDR1 MNHEY and CDR2 SMNVEV (reference sequence). V lost 2 bases to trimming and J lost 4 bases, with 18 bases between them. This CDR3 is 18 amino acids long. The CDR3, as DNA: TGTGCCAGCAGTTTAGTCGGACAGACCCACTACGGGGCCAACGTCCTGACTTTC. It encodes CASSLVGQTHYGANVLTF.

This clone was seen a few times. The chain recombines TRBV6-6 with TRBJ1-1, with 7 bases fitting TRBD1. The germline CDR1 and CDR2 sequences are MNHNY and SVGAGI (reference sequence). The V segment lost 5 bases and the J segment 2 bases; nucleotides outside the gene matches: 2. CDR3 size: 13 residues. The CDR3 protein is CASSDRENTEAFF. CDR3 nucleotides: TGTGCCAGCAGTGACAGGGAAAACACTGAAGCTTTCTTT.

This chain uses TRBV10-3 with TRBJ2-3; 12 bases are a match to TRBD2. The CDR3 contains 15 residues. From germline, CDR1 is ENHRY and CDR2 SYGVKD. Losses at the gene ends were 6 bases for V and 5 bases for J; bases not matched to a gene: 6. CDR3 residues: CAIRGLGLAGDTQYF. CDR3 bases: TGTGCCATCAGGGGATTGGGACTAGCGGGAGATACGCAGTATTTT.

The chain is built from TRBV7-9 and TRBJ2-7, with D possibly matching TRBD2 (6 bases). The germline V gene encodes CDR1 SEHNR and CDR2 FQNEAQ (reference sequence). V lost 6 bases, J lost 3 bases, and 9 bases lay in between. This CDR3 has 12 residues. This CDR3 is CASRGGSYEQYF. The DNA for the CDR3 is TGTGCCAGCAGGGGAGGCAGCTACGAGCAGTACTTC.

The chain employs TRBV5-1 and TRBJ2-5; 13 nucleotides align to TRBD2. The J segment lost 4 bases and the V segment lost 4 bases, leaving 13 bases of the junction unmatched. Germline values: CDR1 SGHRS, CDR2 YFSETQ. CDR3 length equals 18 residues. CDR3 amino acids: CASSLRLAGGPGGETQYF. CDR3 DNA sequence: TGCGCCAGCAGCCTCCGACTAGCGGGAGGACCCGGGGGAGAGACCCAGTACTTC.

The chain carries TRBV2 and TRBJ1-5; D remains unclear. Germline CDR1 and CDR2: SNHLY and FYNNEI. The V and J ends lost 6 bases and 0 bases respectively, with 12 bases between them. CDR3 size: 15 residues. CDR3 sequence: CASRGPLYSNQPQHF. CDR3 DNA sequence: TGTGCCAGCAGGGGCCCACTTTATAGCAATCAGCCCCAGCATTTT.

The chain uses TRBV9 and TRBJ1-2; D perhaps matches TRBD1 (5 bases). V lost 0 bases, J lost 5 bases, and 8 bases lay in between. Germline V lookup: CDR1 SGDLS, CDR2 YYNGEE. This CDR3 comprises 13 residues. The CDR3 coding sequence is TGTGCCAGCAGCGTAGAGACAGATTATGGCTACACCTTC. This gives the protein CASSVETDYGYTF.

This clone was picked up one time. V and J are TRBV5-1 and TRBJ2-1, with TRBD1 matching 7 bases. Trimming cost V 4 bases and J 6 bases; bases outside gene matches: 10. CDR3 length equals 15 residues. CDR1 SGHRS and CDR2 YFSETQ come from the germline V gene. CDR3 bases: TGCGCCAGCAGCCAAACGACAGGGTACGGCAATGAGCAGTTCTTC. Amino acid sequence: CASSQTTGYGNEQFF. Full variable domain (remainder filled in from reference TRBV5-1 and TRBJ2-1): KAGVTQTPRYLIKTRGQQVTLSCSPISGHRSVSWYQQTPGQGLQFLFEYFSETQRNKGNFPGRFSGRQFSNSRSEMNVSTLELGDSALYLCASSQTTGYGNEQFFGPGTRLTVL.

The chain is built from TRBV6-1 and TRBJ2-7, with TRBD2 matching over 9 bases. Germline V gene data show CDR1 as MNHNS and CDR2 as SASEGT. CDR3 size: 15 residues. V lost 5 bases to trimming and J lost 3 bases; unmatched junction nucleotides: 8. The DNA for the CDR3 is TGTGCCAGCAGTAAGCCTAGCGGGGCAGGCTACGAGCAGTACTTC. This gives the protein CASSKPSGAGYEQYF.

This clone turned up a few times. The genes are TRBV5-4 and TRBJ2-7; possibly TRBD2 for D (5 bases). Germline V gene data show CDR1 as SGHNT and CDR2 as YYREEE (reference sequence). The V gene lost 0 bases and the J gene lost 5 bases, with 15 bases spanning the gap. This CDR3 comprises 15 residues. This CDR3 is CASSLGQEVRDEQYF. CDR3 DNA sequence: TGTGCCAGCAGCTTGGGGCAGGAGGTTCGTGACGAGCAGTACTTC.

This sequence joins TRBV11-2 and TRBJ2-3; 10 nucleotides agree with TRBD2. The germline V gene has CDR1 SGHAT and CDR2 FQNNGV. This CDR3 is 14 amino acids long. V was clipped by 5 bases and J by 5 bases; unmatched bases: 4. DNA for the CDR3: TGTGCCAGCAGCCTCCGGACTAGCGGAGATACGCAGTATTTT. Encoded protein: CASSLRTSGDTQYF. Variable domain in full (rest from reference TRBV11-2 and TRBJ2-3): EAGVAQSPRYKIIEKRQSVAFWCNPISGHATLYWYQQILGQGPKLLIQFQNNGVVDDSQLPKDRFSAERLKGVDSTLKIQPAKLEDSAVYLCASSLRTSGDTQYFGPGTRLTVL.

The rearrangement joins TRBV6-5 to TRBJ1-2; maybe TRBD1 (6 bases). Looked up from germline, CDR1 is MNHEY and CDR2 is SVGAGI. V lost 3 bases and J 2 bases, leaving 10 bases between the germline ends. This CDR3 region has 14 residues. CDR3 loop: CASSYSDRNYGYTF. The DNA of the CDR3 is TGTGCCAGCAGTTATTCCGACAGGAACTATGGCTACACCTTC.

This clone was detected once. The chain couples TRBV19 to TRBJ2-1; a possible D gene is TRBD1 (6 bases). This CDR3 is built from 16 residues. Trimming stripped 4 bases from V and 0 bases from J, with 13 bases between. Germline V lookup: CDR1 LNHDA, CDR2 SQIVND (reference sequence). As DNA, the CDR3 is TGTGCCAGTAGTACCATCAGGGGAAGCTCCTACAATGAGCAGTTCTTC. It translates to CASSTIRGSSYNEQFF.

This chain joins TRBV4-3 and TRBJ2-7, with TRBD1 identical over 9 bases. Per the germline V gene, CDR1 is LGHNA and CDR2 is YSLEER. The CDR3 runs 16 residues. Trimming cost V 0 bases and J 6 bases; bases outside gene matches: 9. In DNA form, the CDR3 reads TGCGCCAGCAGCCAAGATTTGGGACAGGGTTCTTCCGAGCAGTACTTC. This translates into CASSQDLGQGSSEQYF.

The rearrangement links TRBV4-1 to TRBJ2-7; 11 bases line up with TRBD1. Germline values: CDR1 MGHRA, CDR2 YSYEKL. The CDR3 runs 14 residues. Losses at the gene ends were 5 bases for V and 6 bases for J; bases not matched to a gene: 6. CDR3 protein: CASSMDRGPVEQYF. Here the CDR3 DNA reads TGCGCCAGCAGCATGGACAGGGGGCCGGTCGAGCAGTACTTC.

This chain links TRBV5-8 with TRBJ2-2; 8 nucleotides align to TRBD1. Germline V lookup: CDR1 SGHTS, CDR2 YDEGEE. Trimming cost V 4 bases and J 6 bases; bases outside gene matches: 14. The CDR3 has 17 amino acids. The CDR3 protein is CASSRGPFDRGPGELFF. CDR3 nucleotides: TGTGCCAGCAGCCGAGGACCCTTCGACAGGGGTCCCGGGGAGCTGTTTTTT. Full variable domain (outside the CDR3, taken from reference TRBV5-8 and TRBJ2-2): EAGVTQSPTHLIKTRGQQATLRCSPISGHTSVYWYQQALGLGLQFLLWYDEGEERNRGNFPPRFSGRQFPNYSSELNVNALELEDSALYLCASSRGPFDRGPGELFFGEGSRLTVL.

This chain links TRBV29-1 with TRBJ2-1; possibly TRBD2 for D (6 bases). Trimming removed 4 bases at V and 8 bases at J, with 12 bases between. Germline lookup yields CDR1 SQVTM and CDR2 ANQGSEA. The CDR3 runs 12 residues. The CDR3 is CSVARDSHEQFF. CDR3 DNA: TGCAGCGTTGCCCGGGACTCCCATGAGCAGTTCTTC.

The gene calls are TRBV2 and TRBJ1-5; the match to TRBD1 covers 8 bases. The CDR3 spans 13 residues. Unmatched junction bases numbered 3, after V lost 10 bases and J lost 1 base. Germline assignment: CDR1 SNHLY and CDR2 FYNNEI. CDR3 protein: CATWTGSNQPQHF. The CDR3 DNA follows: TGTGCCACCTGGACAGGGAGCAATCAGCCCCAGCATTTT.

The V and J genes are TRBV27 and TRBJ1-2, with D uncertain. Trimming removed 0 bases from V and 5 bases from J, with 19 bases in between. The CDR3 sequence is 17 residues long. Germline CDR1 and CDR2: MNHEY and SMNVEV (reference sequence). CDR3: CASSLSIGRVSDYGYTF. CDR3 sequence (DNA): TGTGCCAGCAGTTTATCGATCGGGAGGGTTTCTGATTATGGCTACACCTTC.

The chain combines TRBV18 with TRBJ2-5; TRBD2 agrees at 12 bases. CDR1 KGHSH and CDR2 LQKENI come from the germline V gene. The V and J ends lost 9 bases and 5 bases, in that order; junction bases with no gene match: 13. CDR3 size: 16 residues. The CDR3 DNA reads TGTGCCAGGGGGACTGGACTAGCGGGACCGTGGGAGACCCAGTACTTC. This translates into CARGTGLAGPWETQYF.

The V call is TRBV9, the J call TRBJ1-3; D remains ambiguous. CDR3 length equals 15 residues. V was pared by 4 bases and J by 1 base, with 12 bases between. The germline V gene encodes CDR1 SGDLS and CDR2 YYNGEE. For the CDR3, the DNA is TGTGCCAGCAGCCCGAGCTGGTCGTCTGGAAACACCATATATTTT. This sequence encodes CASSPSWSSGNTIYF.